These T cell receptor beta chains were read from a single sample in a study of blood T cells in healthy people across ages. Using its own MiXCR run on the 5' RACE reads, TCRdb lists one record per CDR3 protein. The sample has 1.5 million to 2 million distinct CDR3 sequences, about 50% seen once. The sample was blood. These receptor sequences come from a woman in her thirties or forties in good health. Each CDR3 is given with its conserved first and last residue. The order of the fields is V gene, J gene, clone size, D gene, CDR3 DNA, CDR3 protein. A D gene is named only where the DNA matches it firmly. Clone size is not always given. Where it is, it says once, few, many or a class for expanded clones.

TRBV27,TRBJ2-3,.,.,TGTGCCAGCAGAATAACAGGACTCACAGATACGCAGTATTTT,CASRITGLTDTQYF
TRBV4-2,TRBJ1-2,few,.,TGTGCCAGCAGCCAAAATCTCGGGACGGGGATCGGCTACACCTTC,CASSQNLGTGIGYTF
TRBV20-1,TRBJ2-5,.,TRBD2,TGCAGTGCCTCTAGACTAGCGGGGGGGCAAGAGACCCAGTACTTC,CSASRLAGGQETQYF
TRBV7-2,TRBJ2-1,.,.,TGTGCCAGCAGCTTAGTGGAGGGGGTGAGGGGTGAGCAGTTCTTC,CASSLVEGVRGEQFF
TRBV10-3,TRBJ2-1,.,.,TGTGCCATCGGTAACGGATACTACAATGAGCAGTTCTTC,CAIGNGYYNEQFF
TRBV25-1,TRBJ2-5,few,TRBD1,TGTGCCACCCGGACAGGCTTTCAAGAGACCCAGTACTTC,CATRTGFQETQYF
TRBV13,TRBJ2-7,few,TRBD2,TGTGCCAGCAGCAACGCCGGGGCTAGCGGAGGTTACGAGCAGTACTTC,CASSNAGASGGYEQYF
TRBV5-1,TRBJ2-1,few,.,TGCGCCAGCAGGTCCACCGGGACGGAAGACAATGAGCAGTTCTTC,CASRSTGTEDNEQFF
TRBV4-2,TRBJ2-1,few,.,TGTGCCAGCAGCCAAGACCGACACGGGGGCATTCCAAGCCAGTTCTTC,CASSQDRHGGIPSQFF
TRBV4-1,TRBJ1-5,.,.,TGCGCCAGCAGCCAAGTTCCCCCGGACAGAACTAATCAGCCCCAGCATTTT,CASSQVPPDRTNQPQHF
TRBV7-2,TRBJ1-6,few,TRBD1,TGTGCCAGCAGCGCCCCGGGACAGGGGGTGAGTTCACCCCTCCACTTT,CASSAPGQGVSSPLHF
TRBV2,TRBJ2-5,few,TRBD1,TGTGCCAGGAGGGACAGGGCAGAGACCCAGTACTTC,CARRDRAETQYF
TRBV3-1,TRBJ2-7,.,.,TGTGCCAGCAGCCAATTCGGGGACACCTGCGAGCAGTACTTC,CASSQFGDTCEQYF
TRBV4-3,TRBJ2-1,.,.,TGCGCCGGCAGCCAAGAGTCCAGGCAGTCCTACAATGAGCAGTTCTTC,CAGSQESRQSYNEQFF
TRBV29-1,TRBJ2-5,few,TRBD1,TGCAGCGCCGGACAGGGGTCGGAGACCCAGTACTTC,CSAGQGSETQYF
TRBV5-1,TRBJ1-1,.,TRBD1,TGCGCCAGCGCGAGACAGGGGAGGAACACTGAAGCTTTCTTT,CASARQGRNTEAFF
TRBV20-1,TRBJ2-5,few,TRBD1,TGCAGTGCAGGACAGGACCCGCAATCGGGGTACTTC,CSAGQDPQSGYF
TRBV6-5,TRBJ2-1,few,.,TGTGCCAGCAGTCGGTCCTCCATCTACAATGAGCAGTTCTTC,CASSRSSIYNEQFF
TRBV7-9,TRBJ2-3,once,.,TGTGCCAGCAGCACAGTGAGACCGGGGGGCACAGATACGCGGTATTTT,CASSTVRPGGTDTRYF
TRBV7-2,TRBJ1-4,.,.,TGTGCCAGCAGCTTAACGACTTCAACTAATGAAAAACTGTTTTTT,CASSLTTSTNEKLFF
TRBV12-3/TRBV12-4,TRBJ2-7,.,.,TGTGCCAGCAGTTTAGCCGGGGTCTACGAGCAGTCCTTC,CASSLAGVYEQSF
TRBV4-1,TRBJ2-1,.,.,TGCGCCAGCAGCCAGCGGCTTGTGGACAGCCCCTACAATGAGCAGTTCTTC,CASSQRLVDSPYNEQFF
TRBV28,TRBJ2-5,many,.,TGTGCCAGCAGTCCCCCGACAGGTTACCAAGAGACCCAGTACTTC,CASSPPTGYQETQYF
TRBV20-1,TRBJ1-2,few,.,TGCAGTGCTAGAGACCAGGGAAAAGGCTACACCTTC,CSARDQGKGYTF
TRBV12-3/TRBV12-4,TRBJ2-1,few,TRBD1,TGTGCCAGCAGTTTTACCGGGACAGGTAGCAATGAGCAGTTCTTC,CASSFTGTGSNEQFF
TRBV7-2,TRBJ1-2,.,.,TGTGCCAGCAGCTCGTGGCAGGGGTCTCCTTCCTATGGCTACACCTTC,CASSSWQGSPSYGYTF
TRBV27,TRBJ2-7,.,.,TGTGCCAGCAGAGGACTTGAAGCCTCGCGGGGTTACAATGAGCAGTACTTC,CASRGLEASRGYNEQYF
TRBV20-1,TRBJ2-3,.,TRBD2,TGCAGTGCTAGAGATCCTGGCGGGGGAAGCACAGATACGCAGTATTTT,CSARDPGGGSTDTQYF
TRBV7-8,TRBJ2-7,few,.,TGTGCCACGGGGGATAACTACGAGCAGTACTTC,CATGDNYEQYF
TRBV6-2/TRBV6-3,TRBJ2-6,.,.,TGTGCCAGCAGAGAACAGAGGCCGCAAGACGTCCTGACTTTC,CASREQRPQDVLTF
TRBV12-3/TRBV12-4,TRBJ2-1,few,TRBD2,TGTGCCAGCAGCACGGGGGGGCCTTCCTACAATGAGCAGTTCTTC,CASSTGGPSYNEQFF
TRBV29-1,TRBJ2-3,few,.,TGCAGCGTTAAACCCCGGGCTATCCGACTGGGCGGGCCAGATACGCAGTATTTT,CSVKPRAIRLGGPDTQYF
TRBV4-3,TRBJ1-2,once,.,TGCGCCAGCAGCTCGTTCCCAGAGACGGGGGCTAACTATGGCTACACCTTC,CASSSFPETGANYGYTF
TRBV20-1,TRBJ2-5,.,.,TGCAGTGCTAGTATGGCAGGGACCCAGTACTTC,CSASMAGTQYF
TRBV7-9,TRBJ2-1,.,.,TGTGCCAGCAGCTTAGGGCTCAAGGTGAGCTCCTACAATGAGCAGTTCTTC,CASSLGLKVSSYNEQFF
TRBV20-1,TRBJ2-1,once,.,TGCAGTGCTGGTCGCCAAGGACTACCCAACTACAATGAGCAGTTCTTC,CSAGRQGLPNYNEQFF
TRBV7-9,TRBJ2-7,few,.,TGTGCCAGCAGCTTAAGTCAGCCCTACGAGCAGTACTTC,CASSLSQPYEQYF
TRBV5-5,TRBJ2-7,few,.,TGTGCCATCCTAGTCGACAGTCCCTACGAGCAGTACTTC,CAILVDSPYEQYF
TRBV28,TRBJ1-6,.,TRBD1,TGTGCCAGCAACACCGGGACAGGAATCTCACCCCCCCACTTT,CASNTGTGISPPHF
TRBV5-1,TRBJ1-4,once,.,TGCGCCACCCGGTCCTCGGTTATTAATGAAAAACTGTTTTTT,CATRSSVINEKLFF
TRBV7-2,TRBJ2-2,.,.,TGTGCCAGCAGCTTAGTGCCGGTGACCGGGGAGCTGTTTTTT,CASSLVPVTGELFF
TRBV11-2,TRBJ2-3,.,.,TGTGCCAGCAGACTAGCAGGCGGGGCTAGCACAGATACGCAGTATTTT,CASRLAGGASTDTQYF
TRBV2,TRBJ1-6,.,.,TGTGCCAGCAGGGGGGATGGATCACCCCTCCACTTT,CASRGDGSPLHF
TRBV7-8,TRBJ2-1,few,TRBD2,TGTGCCAGCAGCTACCTACTAGCGGGGGGTATGATGAATGAGCAGTTCTTC,CASSYLLAGGMMNEQFF
TRBV20-1,TRBJ2-7,.,.,TGCAGTGCTAGAAGTAGGGACTCACTCTACGAGCAGTACTTC,CSARSRDSLYEQYF
TRBV11-2,TRBJ2-5,once,TRBD2,TGTGCCAGCAGCTTTTACGGGGGGGCCCTCAATGAGCAGTACTTC,CASSFYGGALNEQYF